The 26 T cell receptor beta chains below come from one sample, sequenced in a study of blood T cells in healthy people across ages (dated by TCRdb to 2013 to 2016). Libraries were constructed by 5' RACE. The run used an Illumina HiSeq 2500. The second PCR ran for roughly 7 to 12 cycles and used a J-beta primer mix along with a sample-barcoded 5' primer. Using fastp trimming at Q25 and MiXCR clonotype assembly, TCRdb reanalyzed the public sequencing data and kept in-frame beta chains. Each CDR3 protein appears once, grouped with its most common genes and DNA. This sample has 1,500,000 or so distinct CDR3 sequences in its table, and about 45% of those were observed once. The ten largest clones add up to more than 4% of the sample. Sequenced input: blood. The receptors were sampled from a woman in her late teens or twenties in good health.

Only a few counts were recorded for this clonotype. CDR3 in DNA: TGTGCCAGCAGCCTCGCGGGACTAGCGGGTCACAATGAGCAGTTCTTC. Translation gives CASSLAGLAGHNEQFF. The genes are TRBV7-9 and TRBJ2-1; TRBD2 matches 12 bases. This CDR3 region has 16 residues. The junction had 7 bases not matched to a gene; V was cut back by 5 bases and J by 5 bases. Germline CDR1 is SEHNR and CDR2 is FQNEAQ (reference sequence).

Written as DNA, the CDR3 is TGTGCCAGCAGCTTTCCCGGGACCACAGATACGCAGTATTTT. This encodes CASSFPGTTDTQYF. The chain employs TRBV7-6 and TRBJ2-3, with D perhaps being TRBD1 or TRBD2 (5 bases each). The CDR3 is made up of 14 amino acids. Between the trimmed V and J ends, which lost 3 bases and 2 bases, there was a span of 9 bases. Germline V lookup: CDR1 SGHVS, CDR2 FNYEAQ.

The chain is built from TRBV20-1 and TRBJ2-7; a possible D gene is TRBD1 (6 bases). The end of the DNA aligns better with TRBJ2-5, so the J call may be wrong. This CDR3 has 14 amino acids. Germline CDR1 is DFQATT and CDR2 is SNEGSKA (reference sequence). The CDR3 sequence: CSARDFGGPETQYF. The CDR3 DNA sequence: TGCAGTGCTAGAGATTTTGGGGGCCCAGAGACCCAGTACTTC.

The J gene is TRBJ2-1, the V gene TRBV2; a possible D gene is TRBD2 (5 bases). The germline V gene has CDR1 SNHLY and CDR2 FYNNEI. The CDR3 totals 15 residues. The V gene lost 0 bases and the J gene lost 10 bases, with 16 bases spanning the gap. The CDR3 protein is CASSEANSERGEQFF. CDR3 coding DNA: TGTGCCAGCAGTGAAGCGAACAGCGAGCGCGGGGAGCAGTTCTTC.

The sample holds a few counts of this clonotype. This chain connects TRBV2 to TRBJ2-3; 11 bases are shared with TRBD1. The CDR3 contains 15 residues. Unmatched junction bases numbered 6, after V lost 9 bases and J lost 1 base. The germline CDR1 and CDR2 sequences are SNHLY and FYNNEI. For the CDR3, the DNA is TGTGCCAGTAAGGAGGGACAGGGGGGCACAGATACGCAGTATTTT. Its translation is CASKEGQGGTDTQYF.

This clonotype was detected only a few times. This sequence joins TRBV2 and TRBJ2-1; 7 positions match TRBD1. CDR1 and CDR2 from the germline V gene are SNHLY and FYNNEI. The CDR3 is 15 amino acids. V lost 6 bases to trimming and J lost 4 bases; unmatched junction nucleotides: 9. CDR3 sequence reads: CASRKPGQLYNEQFF. DNA of the CDR3: TGTGCCAGCAGAAAACCGGGACAGCTATACAATGAGCAGTTCTTC.

The chain joins TRBV24-1 to TRBJ2-4; 8 nucleotides agree with TRBD1. CDR1 KGHDR and CDR2 SFDVKD come from the germline V gene. V lost 1 base and J lost 13; bases outside the gene matches: 5. This CDR3 comprises 13 residues. The CDR3 sequence is CATSDFLGQEQYF. The CDR3 DNA is TGTGCCACCAGTGATTTCCTGGGACAGGAGCAGTACTTC.

The rearrangement joins TRBV29-1 to TRBJ1-3; unclear D gene. The CDR3 contains 13 residues. Trimming removed 1 base from V and 2 bases from J, with 6 bases in between. CDR1 and CDR2 (germline): SQVTM, ANQGSEA. The CDR3 DNA reads as TGCAGCGTTGAAGGCAGTACTGGAAACACCATATATTTT. It specifies CSVEGSTGNTIYF.

This clonotype was seen a handful of times. V is TRBV12-3 or TRBV12-4 and J is TRBJ2-1; TRBD2 matches at 14 bases. This CDR3 has 16 amino acids. V lost 6 bases, J lost 7 bases, and 8 bases stayed unmatched. The CDR3 nucleotides read TGTGCCAGCAGATACGGACTAGCGGGGGGTCGGAATGAGCAGTTCTTC. Protein: CASRYGLAGGRNEQFF.

The chain combines TRBV7-9 with TRBJ2-1, with TRBD1 matching over 8 bases. The end of the DNA is better explained by TRBJ2-7, so the J call may be wrong. This CDR3 has 15 amino acids. The germline V gene has CDR1 SEHNR and CDR2 FQNEAQ (reference sequence). For the CDR3, the DNA is TGTGCCAGCAGCCGGACAGGGTATAGGTACAATGAGCAGTACTTC. Protein product: CASSRTGYRYNEQYF.

V and J are TRBV28 and TRBJ2-3, with D possibly called TRBD1 or TRBD2 (5 bases each). The CDR3 has 14 residues. Germline CDR1 is MDHEN and CDR2 is SYDVKM. V gave up 7 bases and J gave up 2 bases, with 13 bases separating them. CDR3 loop: CASTLGEYTDTQYF. The CDR3 coding sequence is TGTGCCAGCACCCTGGGGGAATACACAGATACGCAGTATTTT. The whole variable domain, remainder taken from reference TRBV28 and TRBJ2-3, is DVKVTQSSRYLVKRTGEKVFLECVQDMDHENMFWYRQDPGLGLRLIYFSYDVKMKEKGDIPEGYSVSREKKERFSLILESASTNQTSMYLCASTLGEYTDTQYFGPGTRLTVL.

V and J are TRBV25-1 and TRBJ2-1, with TRBD2 matching 7 bases. Looked up from germline, CDR1 is MGHDK and CDR2 is SYGVNS. This CDR3 has 16 residues. V was pared by 6 bases and J by 1 base, with 9 bases of the junction left unmatched. The DNA of the CDR3 is TGTGCCAGCAGACCCAAAGCGGGGCCATCCTACAATGAGCAGTTCTTC. Translating it yields CASRPKAGPSYNEQFF.

V usage is TRBV14 and J usage is TRBJ2-5, with a weak D call TRBD1 (6 bases). Germline loops: CDR1 SGHDN, CDR2 FVKESK. V lost 3 bases to trimming and J lost 3 bases, with 11 bases between them. The CDR3 contains 14 residues. CDR3 region: CASSQWTAEETQYF. In nucleotides, the CDR3 is TGTGCCAGCAGCCAGTGGACAGCAGAAGAGACCCAGTACTTC.

The rearrangement uses TRBV6-2 or TRBV6-3 and TRBJ1-1; D is uncertain. From germline, CDR1 is MNHEY and CDR2 SVGEGT. V dropped 5 bases and J dropped 6 bases, with 10 bases sitting between them. CDR3 length: 12 amino acids. CDR3 amino acids: CASSIGPSEAFF. The DNA for the CDR3 is TGTGCCAGCAGTATAGGCCCTTCTGAAGCTTTCTTT.

The V call is TRBV6-6, the J call TRBJ1-2; D not certain. Trimming shortened V by 6 bases and J by 14 bases, and 16 bases separated the two germline ends. This CDR3 contains 11 residues. CDR1 is MNHNY and CDR2 is SVGAGI in the germline V gene (reference sequence). CDR3 protein: CASSARREGTF. Written as DNA, the CDR3 is TGTGCCAGCAGCGCAAGGCGGGAAGGGACCTTC.

The genes are TRBV4-2 and TRBJ2-2; the D call may be TRBD1 or TRBD2 (5 bases each). CDR3 size: 15 residues. CDR1 is LGHNA, CDR2 YNFKEQ, per germline. Trimming shortened V by 4 bases and J by 0 bases, and 9 bases separated the two germline ends. CDR3 nucleotides: TGTGCCAGCAGCCCGGGGCACACGAACACCGGGGAGCTGTTTTTT. It translates to CASSPGHTNTGELFF.

The J gene is TRBJ2-1, the V gene TRBV6-5; D unclear. This CDR3 comprises 13 residues. Trimming took off 8 bases at V and 0 bases at J, with 8 bases between the two ends. The germline gives CDR1 MNHEY, CDR2 SVGAGI. This CDR3 is CASGVSSYNEQFF. The CDR3 DNA sequence: TGTGCCAGCGGTGTAAGCTCCTACAATGAGCAGTTCTTC.

This clonotype has only a few counts. The gene calls are TRBV5-1 and TRBJ2-3, with 11 bases fitting TRBD2. Germline CDR1 reads SGHRS; CDR2 reads YFSETQ. The CDR3 runs to 17 residues. V lost 1 base, J lost 3 bases, and 7 bases stayed unmatched. The CDR3 loop reads CASSLSPLAGGTDTQYF. In DNA form, the CDR3 reads TGCGCCAGCAGCTTGTCACCTCTAGCGGGGGGTACAGATACGCAGTATTTT.

In this sample, this clonotype turned up a few times. The chain has TRBV7-9 and TRBJ1-2; no clear D gene. This CDR3 has 15 residues. Looked up from germline, CDR1 is SEHNR and CDR2 is FQNEAQ (reference sequence). V lost 1 base, J lost 7 bases, and 16 bases lay in between. CDR3 DNA: TGTGCCAGCAGCTTAGGTCTAGGGAGGATGTCTGGCTACACCTTC. This encodes CASSLGLGRMSGYTF.

The gene calls are TRBV29-1 and TRBJ2-5; D remains ambiguous. The V end was cut by 0 bases, the J end by 11 bases, with 22 bases between. From germline, CDR1 is SQVTM and CDR2 ANQGSEA. The CDR3 is 15 residues long. The DNA of the CDR3 is TGCAGCGTTGAAGATCGAGCGCTCTCCTACAATGAGCAGTACTTC. Protein product: CSVEDRALSYNEQYF.

This clonotype was counted once. The V and J genes are TRBV29-1 and TRBJ2-7; no clear D gene. V lost 0 bases and J 0 bases, leaving 18 bases between the germline ends. The V gene's germline CDR1 is SQVTM and CDR2 ANQGSEA. The CDR3 loop spans 17 amino acids. The chain's CDR3 is CSVEDSSGPESSYEQYF. DNA of the CDR3: TGCAGCGTTGAAGATTCTAGTGGGCCCGAGAGCTCCTACGAGCAGTACTTC.

On this clonotype itself: The junction departs from germline at one end; a sequencing error may be responsible. The chain uses TRBV7-2 and TRBJ2-3; D remains unclear. The CDR3 is 15 amino acids. Germline CDR1 is SGHTA and CDR2 is FQGNSA. The CDR3 protein is CASSLWGQGTDTQYF. The CDR3 DNA is TGCGCCAGCAGCTTATGGGGTCAAGGCACAGATACGCAGTATTTT.

The CDR3 loop is CASSWQSNQPQHF. DNA of the CDR3: TGTGCCAGCAGTTGGCAGAGCAATCAGCCCCAGCATTTT. V gene TRBV27 combines with J gene TRBJ1-5; D remains ambiguous. This CDR3 comprises 13 residues. Germline V gives CDR1 MNHEY, CDR2 SMNVEV (reference sequence). Trimming removed 4 bases from V and 1 base from J, with 5 bases in between.

In this sample, this clonotype turned up a few times. This chain joins TRBV7-2 and TRBJ1-4, with 7 bases lining up with TRBD1. V gave up 1 base and J gave up 8 bases; unmatched junction bases: 7. Germline-derived CDR1 and CDR2 are SGHTA and FQGNSA. The CDR3 has 15 amino acids. Here the CDR3 DNA reads TGTGCCAGCAGCTTAGTAGGGACAGTAGGCGAAAAACTGTTTTTT. Its translation: CASSLVGTVGEKLFF.

The chain uses TRBV12-3 or TRBV12-4 and TRBJ1-1; 8 nucleotides align to TRBD1. Trimming cost V 5 bases and J 0 bases; bases outside gene matches: 8. This CDR3 spans 16 amino acids. The CDR3 sequence is CASSQGAPKLNTEAFF. CDR3 in DNA: TGTGCCAGCAGTCAGGGGGCCCCTAAATTGAACACTGAAGCTTTCTTT.

This chain links TRBV20-1 with TRBJ2-7; 8 nucleotides line up with TRBD1. With 3 bases clipped from V and 4 bases from J, the junction kept 8 bases outside the gene matches. This CDR3 is built from 14 residues. Per germline, CDR1 DFQATT and CDR2 SNEGSKA (reference sequence). CDR3 coding DNA: TGCAGTGCTAGGGCCGGGCAGGGGGCGTACGAGCAGTACTTC. This codes for CSARAGQGAYEQYF.